The 22 T cell receptor beta chains below were found in one sample sequenced in a study of cytotoxic CD8 clonotypes in ibrutinib-treated CLL. TCRdb keeps only in-frame clones here, not all; method: immunoSEQ multiplex PCR. The sample gives about 180,000 clones, under 90% of which show up once; 4.6% is in the top ten. Sequencing used PBMCs, obtained after 24 months of ibrutinib treatment. The receptors here all came from a human donor with chronic lymphocytic leukemia.

This chain connects TRBV18 to TRBJ2-1, with a tentative D call TRBD2 (6 bases). The germline V gene encodes CDR1 KGHSH and CDR2 LQKENI. V lost 0 bases and J lost 7, with 7 bases in between. The CDR3 totals 13 residues. CDR3 bases: TGTGCCAGCTCACCACCGACTAGAAATGAGCAGTTCTTC. It specifies CASSPPTRNEQFF.

This rearrangement joins TRBV7-9 to TRBJ2-7; D is uncertain. Trimming took off 5 bases at V and 0 bases at J, with 8 bases between the two ends. This CDR3 contains 13 residues. In germline, CDR1 is SEHNR, CDR2 FQNEAQ (reference sequence). CDR3 DNA sequence: TGTGCCAGCAGCACCTCAGCCTCCTACGAGCAGTACTTC. As protein: CASSTSASYEQYF.

This sequence joins TRBV7-2 and TRBJ2-7; the match to TRBD2 covers 8 bases. Germline V gives CDR1 SGHTA, CDR2 FQGNSA. The CDR3 runs 15 residues. The junction had 11 bases not matched to a gene; V was cut back by 7 bases and J by 3 bases. The CDR3 region is CASTIGGLELYEQYF. The CDR3 region has the DNA TGTGCCAGCACCATCGGGGGACTAGAGCTCTACGAGCAGTACTTC. Looking up the rest from reference TRBV7-2 and TRBJ2-7 gives the full variable domain: GAGVSQSPSNKVTEKGKDVELRCDPISGHTALYWYRQSLGQGLEFLIYFQGNSAPDKSGLPSDRFSAERTGGSVSTLTIQRTQQEDSAVYLCASTIGGLELYEQYFGPGTRLTVT.

The rearrangement joins TRBV2 to TRBJ2-5; D possibly matches TRBD1 or TRBD2 (5 bases each). V was clipped by 3 bases and J by 5 bases, with 10 bases between them. Germline values: CDR1 SNHLY, CDR2 FYNNEI. The CDR3 has 13 residues. CDR3 residues: CASSEGPKETQYF. Written as DNA, the CDR3 is TGTGCCAGCAGTGAGGGACCTAAGGAGACCCAGTACTTC.

This sequence joins TRBV14 and TRBJ2-3; D unclear. Germline V gene data show CDR1 as SGHDN and CDR2 as FVKESK. The CDR3 is 12 residues long. V shed 1 base and J shed 8 bases, with 7 bases lying between them. CDR3 amino acids: CASSQARSTQYF. CDR3 nucleotide sequence: TGTGCCAGCAGCCAAGCCAGGAGTACGCAGTATTTT.

This chain connects TRBV18 to TRBJ1-3; D may be TRBD1 (5 bases). Germline V gene lookup returns CDR1 KGHSH and CDR2 LQKENI. Trimming stripped 4 bases from V and 8 bases from J, with 18 bases between. This CDR3 is built from 15 residues. CDR3 sequence: CASSLTGTPGDTIYF. CDR3 sequence (DNA): TGTGCCAGCTCACTTACCGGGACCCCGGGCGACACCATATATTTT.

The chain couples TRBV5-1 to TRBJ1-6; unclear D gene. Deletions cut 3 bases from V and 10 bases from J, with 20 bases between. There are 16 residues in the CDR3. Per the germline V gene, CDR1 is SGHRS and CDR2 is YFSETQ. CDR3 DNA: TGCGCCAGCAGCTCCTTCATGGAGGGTTATAGGTCACCCCTCCACTTT. Its protein is CASSSFMEGYRSPLHF.

The chain links TRBV28 to TRBJ2-7; D may match TRBD1 or TRBD2 (5 bases each). CDR1 and CDR2 from the germline V gene are MDHEN and SYDVKM. V was cut by 8 bases and J by 0 bases, with 14 bases left in between. This CDR3 region has 14 residues. This chain's CDR3 is CASGGQGSSYEQYF. The CDR3 DNA follows: TGTGCCAGCGGGGGTCAGGGTTCCTCCTACGAGCAGTACTTC.

The chain employs TRBV25-1 and TRBJ2-7; D is uncertain. CDR1 and CDR2 from the germline V gene are MGHDK and SYGVNS. V was shortened by 4 bases and J by 3 bases, with 7 bases between the two germline ends. This CDR3 comprises 12 residues. CDR3 sequence reads: CASSGGGYEQYF. DNA for the CDR3: TGTGCCAGCAGTGGAGGCGGCTACGAGCAGTACTTC.

The chain carries TRBV11-2 and TRBJ2-7; D is uncertain. CDR3 length equals 14 residues. Germline CDR1 is SGHAT and CDR2 is FQNNGV. Trimming cost V 5 bases and J 2 bases, with 13 bases left between them. The CDR3 protein is CASSPRVLTYEQYF. For the CDR3, the DNA is TGTGCCAGCAGCCCACGGGTCCTAACCTACGAGCAGTACTTC.

This clone was counted once. The rearrangement links TRBV6-1 to TRBJ2-3, with D hard to call. V gave up 2 bases and J gave up 0 bases, with 6 bases separating them. Germline lookup yields CDR1 MNHNS and CDR2 SASEGT. The length of the CDR3 is 14 residues. The CDR3 DNA reads as TGTGCCAGCAGTGAACAGGTTAGCACAGATACGCAGTATTTT. Residues: CASSEQVSTDTQYF.

This clone was picked up a small number of times. The gene calls are TRBV5-6 and TRBJ1-4; 9 positions agree with TRBD1. CDR1 and CDR2 from the germline V gene are SGHDT and YYEEEE. The CDR3 is 14 residues long. Trimming took 4 bases from V and 7 from J; bases not matched to a gene: 5. The CDR3 nucleotides are TGTGCCAGCAGCGCCGGGACAGGGAGTGAAAAACTGTTTTTT. As protein: CASSAGTGSEKLFF.

V and J are TRBV21-1 and TRBJ2-3. TRBV21-1 is shown as a pseudogene. The CDR3 sequence is 17 residues long. The CDR3 sequence: CASSKAGCGRGGDTQYF. The CDR3 DNA reads TGTGCCAGCAGCAAAGCAGGGTGTGGCAGGGGGGGAGATACGCAGTATTTT.

This chain uses TRBV7-8 with TRBJ1-2; tentatively, D is TRBD1 (5 bases). The CDR3 is made up of 16 amino acids. The ends were cut back, 1 base at V and 1 base at J, with 13 bases in the middle. CDR1 SGHVS and CDR2 FQNEAQ come from the germline V gene. In DNA form, the CDR3 reads TGTGCCAGCAGCTTAGATGGGGGTAGGGGTAACTATGGCTACACCTTC. The encoded protein is CASSLDGGRGNYGYTF.

The chain links TRBV28 to TRBJ2-1, with D perhaps TRBD1 (5 bases). Germline V gene lookup returns CDR1 MDHEN and CDR2 SYDVKM. Trimming removed 5 bases at V and 3 bases at J, with 17 bases between. The CDR3 covers 16 residues. As DNA, the CDR3 is TGTGCCAGCAGTCCAGCCCCAGGGAAGAGCTACAATGAGCAGTTCTTC. It codes for CASSPAPGKSYNEQFF.

This rearrangement joins TRBV5-1 to TRBJ1-2; 8 bases fit TRBD1. CDR1 is SGHRS and CDR2 is YFSETQ in the germline V gene. The V and J ends lost 6 bases and 3 bases, in that order; junction bases with no gene match: 10. The CDR3 contains 15 residues. The CDR3: CASTSRGQGDYGYTF. The CDR3 DNA reads TGCGCCAGCACTTCGAGAGGACAGGGAGACTATGGCTACACCTTC. The full variable domain, with the rest looked up from reference TRBV5-1 and TRBJ1-2, is KAGVTQTPRYLIKTRGQQVTLSCSPISGHRSVSWYQQTPGQGLQFLFEYFSETQRNKGNFPGRFSGRQFSNSRSEMNVSTLELGDSALYLCASTSRGQGDYGYTFGSGTRLTVV.

This clone was picked up a small number of times. The chain carries TRBV7-9 and TRBJ2-7; D ambiguous. Germline V CDR1 and CDR2: SEHNR, FQNEAQ (reference sequence). Trimming took 4 bases from V and 4 from J, leaving 8 bases between them. This CDR3 region has 12 residues. Here the CDR3 DNA reads TGTGCCAGCAGCTCCGTTACTTACGAGCAGTACTTC. Translation: CASSSVTYEQYF.

This chain uses TRBV2 with TRBJ2-7; D possibly corresponds to TRBD2 (7 bases). This CDR3 comprises 15 residues. Germline CDR1 reads SNHLY; CDR2 reads FYNNEI. Trimming stripped 2 bases from V and 3 bases from J, with 14 bases between. CDR3 coding DNA: TGTGCCAGCAGTGAACGGGGGGCCCGGCTCTACGAGCAGTACTTC. Protein: CASSERGARLYEQYF.

This clone has a single count. The V gene is TRBV5-6, the J gene TRBJ1-4; D possibly corresponds to TRBD1 (6 bases). The V and J ends lost 6 bases and 7 bases respectively, with 19 bases between them. The V gene's germline CDR1 is SGHDT and CDR2 YYEEEE. CDR3 length: 15 residues. Written as DNA, the CDR3 is TGTGCCAGCACCACCTATGGGGGCCTCGGTGAAAAACTGTTTTTT. Amino acids: CASTTYGGLGEKLFF.

The gene calls are TRBV9 and TRBJ1-2, with unresolved D. The CDR3 extends over 14 amino acids. V was shortened by 0 bases and J by 2 bases, with 8 bases between the two germline ends. CDR1 SGDLS and CDR2 YYNGEE come from the germline V gene. This CDR3 is CASSVARPNYGYTF. DNA for the CDR3: TGTGCCAGCAGCGTAGCCAGGCCCAACTATGGCTACACCTTC.

For this clone: Distinct nucleotide sequences in the sample also encode this CDR3. The CDR3 region has the DNA TGTGCCAGCAGCCCCCGGACAGGCTATAGCAATCAGCCCCAGCATTTT. Translating gives CASSPRTGYSNQPQHF. The rearrangement links TRBV7-2 to TRBJ1-5; 7 positions match TRBD1. In germline, CDR1 is SGHTA, CDR2 FQGNSA. After removal of 5 bases from V and 0 bases from J, the junction contained 7 bases not matched to a gene. The CDR3 length is 16 residues.

The chain links TRBV28 to TRBJ2-7; 7 bases align to TRBD2. Germline-derived CDR1 and CDR2 are MDHEN and SYDVKM. Trimming took 7 bases from V and 4 from J; bases not matched to a gene: 10. The CDR3 length is 14 residues. The chain's CDR3 is CASKYVAGVYEQYF. CDR3 in DNA: TGTGCCAGCAAGTACGTGGCGGGAGTGTACGAGCAGTACTTC.